The 24 T cell receptor beta chains given below trace back to one sample, sequenced in a study of blood T cell repertoires in COVID-19. Using immunoSEQ multiplex PCR, the repertoire was profiled, and TCRdb retains in-frame clones only, with some absent. This sample yields some 50,000 clones, of which around 86% are seen a single time; over 7.5% belongs to the top ten. Specimen: peripheral blood. These receptors all come from a man in his forties or fifties with active COVID-19.

The chain joins TRBV7-6 to TRBJ1-4; a possible D gene is TRBD1 (6 bases). This CDR3 comprises 15 residues. V gave up 5 bases and J gave up 6 bases, with 16 bases separating them. The germline V gene encodes CDR1 SGHVS and CDR2 FNYEAQ. CDR3 sequence (DNA): TGTGCCAGCAGCCCACTCGCAGGGGATTATGAAAAACTGTTTTTT. Its translation: CASSPLAGDYEKLFF.

V and J are TRBV30 and TRBJ2-5; weak D call: TRBD2 (5 bases). The germline V gene encodes CDR1 GTSNPN and CDR2 SVGIG (reference sequence). The CDR3 totals 13 residues. The V gene lost 0 bases and the J gene lost 7 bases, with 12 bases spanning the gap. The CDR3 protein is CAWSVLQRGTQYF. CDR3 DNA: TGTGCCTGGAGTGTACTGCAACGGGGGACCCAGTACTTC.

The chain combines TRBV7-8 with TRBJ1-2; D gene ambiguous. V was trimmed by 1 base and J by 0 bases, leaving 18 bases between them. There are 18 residues in the CDR3. Germline values: CDR1 SGHVS, CDR2 FQNEAQ. The DNA for the CDR3 is TGTGCCAGCAGCTTAGGGACCCTAGCTTTCGGCGCTAACTATGGCTACACCTTC. It yields the protein CASSLGTLAFGANYGYTF.

The chain joins TRBV7-2 to TRBJ1-4; D is uncertain. Trimming removed 0 bases from V and 0 bases from J, with 11 bases in between. Looked up from germline, CDR1 is SGHTA and CDR2 is FQGNSA. The CDR3 contains 17 residues. CDR3 in amino acids: CASSLATRVATNEKLFF. DNA of the CDR3: TGTGCCAGCAGCTTAGCGACGAGGGTTGCAACTAATGAAAAACTGTTTTTT.

Concerning this clone: Other DNA sequences of this sample code for an identical CDR3. This chain joins TRBV4-1 and TRBJ1-2, with D possibly being TRBD1 (6 bases). This CDR3 spans 14 amino acids. Germline V gives CDR1 MGHRA, CDR2 YSYEKL. V lost 3 bases and J 5 bases, leaving 13 bases between the germline ends. The CDR3 here is CASSQPDSLYGYTF. In DNA form, the CDR3 reads TGCGCCAGCAGCCAGCCGGACAGTCTTTATGGCTACACCTTC.

CDR3 protein: CATSDLGGGETQYF. CDR3 sequence (DNA): TGTGCCACCAGTGATTTGGGGGGAGGGGAGACCCAGTACTTC. The J gene is TRBJ2-5, the V gene TRBV24-1; 7 bases agree with TRBD2. Germline loops: CDR1 KGHDR, CDR2 SFDVKD. With 0 bases clipped from V and 5 bases from J, the junction kept 2 bases outside the gene matches. The CDR3 spans 14 residues.

The chain combines TRBV7-2 with TRBJ2-7; 7 bases line up with TRBD1. In germline, CDR1 is SGHTA, CDR2 FQGNSA. V dropped 5 bases and J dropped 3; count of bases not matched to a gene: 7. The CDR3 totals 14 residues. As DNA, the CDR3 is TGTGCCAGCAGCCCGCGCCGGGACAGCTACGAGCAGTACTTC. This sequence encodes CASSPRRDSYEQYF.

This chain uses TRBV19 with TRBJ1-1; no firm D call. The CDR3 runs to 14 residues. Trimming stripped 3 bases from V and 1 base from J, with 9 bases between. Germline loops: CDR1 LNHDA, CDR2 SQIVND (reference sequence). DNA for the CDR3: TGTGCCAGTAGTATGGTACAGACGAACACTGAAGCTTTCTTT. Translation gives CASSMVQTNTEAFF. The complete variable domain, with remaining parts taken from reference TRBV19 and TRBJ1-1, reads DGGITQSPKYLFRKEGQNVTLSCEQNLNHDAMYWYRQDPGQGLRLIYYSQIVNDFQKGDIAEGYSVSREKKESFPLTVTSAQKNPTAFYLCASSMVQTNTEAFFGQGTRLTVV.

V usage is TRBV29-1 and J usage is TRBJ2-7, with 8 positions matching TRBD1. The CDR3 is made up of 14 amino acids. The trim removed 3 bases at V and 3 bases at J, leaving 7 bases unmatched. CDR1 SQVTM and CDR2 ANQGSEA come from the germline V gene. CDR3 protein: CSVEYTGQVYEQYF. CDR3 sequence (DNA): TGCAGCGTTGAGTATACGGGACAGGTCTACGAGCAGTACTTC.

The rearrangement links TRBV23-1 to TRBJ1-2; D call uncertain. TRBV23-1 is filed as an ORF, its function uncertain. V was trimmed by 1 base and J by 5 bases, leaving 17 bases between them. The length of the CDR3 is 16 residues. The chain's CDR3 is CASSQYYKSYLYGYTF. The CDR3 nucleotides read TGCGCCAGCAGTCAATATTATAAGAGTTACTTATATGGCTACACCTTC.

The V and J genes are TRBV6-5 and TRBJ1-3; D perhaps matches TRBD1 (5 bases). Looked up from germline, CDR1 is MNHEY and CDR2 is SVGAGI. V dropped 7 bases and J dropped 0 bases, with 13 bases sitting between them. The CDR3 consists of 15 residues. In DNA, the CDR3 is TGTGCCAGCACCTCGGCAGGGTTCTCTGGAAACACCATATATTTT. It specifies CASTSAGFSGNTIYF.

V is TRBV5-1 and J is TRBJ1-1; 7 bases agree with TRBD1. Germline V CDR1 and CDR2: SGHRS, YFSETQ. After removal of 2 bases from V and 7 bases from J, the junction contained 5 bases not matched to a gene. The CDR3 is 13 amino acids. This CDR3 reads CASSLGGGGEAFF. The CDR3 bases are TGCGCCAGCAGCTTAGGAGGGGGCGGTGAAGCTTTCTTT.

The chain recombines TRBV30 with TRBJ1-4; possibly TRBD1 for D (6 bases). The germline V gene has CDR1 GTSNPN and CDR2 SVGIG (reference sequence). The CDR3 sequence is 15 residues long. V lost 4 bases to trimming and J lost 6 bases, with 18 bases between them. DNA of the CDR3: TGTGCCTGGAAGGAAGGGACAAACGTTGATGAAAAACTGTTTTTT. It codes for CAWKEGTNVDEKLFF. The full variable domain, in which reference TRBV30 and TRBJ1-4 provide the parts outside the CDR3, is SQTIHQWPATLVQPVGSPLSLECTVEGTSNPNLYWYRQAAGRGLQLLFYSVGIGQISSEVPQNLSASRPQDRQFILSSKKLLLSDSGFYLCAWKEGTNVDEKLFFGSGTQLSVL.

In its sample, this clone was seen once. The chain links TRBV27 to TRBJ2-1; 7 bases fit TRBD2. The germline CDR1 and CDR2 sequences are MNHEY and SMNVEV (reference sequence). V lost 3 bases to trimming and J lost 1 base; unmatched junction nucleotides: 3. The CDR3 length is 15 residues. In nucleotides, the CDR3 is TGTGCCAGCAGTTTCAGGCGGGAGTCCTACAATGAGCAGTTCTTC. Translation gives CASSFRRESYNEQFF.

The chain is built from TRBV6-2 or TRBV6-3 and TRBJ2-3; D perhaps matches TRBD1 (6 bases). CDR3 size: 13 residues. The V gene's germline CDR1 is MNHEY and CDR2 SVGEGT. V was pared by 4 bases and J by 5 bases, with 10 bases between. The CDR3: CASSSTGEDTQYF. The CDR3, as DNA: TGTGCCAGCAGTTCGACAGGAGAAGATACGCAGTATTTT.

This chain uses TRBV29-1 with TRBJ1-2; TRBD1 agrees at 10 bases. CDR1 and CDR2 from the germline V gene are SQVTM and ANQGSEA. The length of the CDR3 is 13 residues. Trimming removed 4 bases from V and 3 bases from J; junction bases left unmatched: 2. The CDR3 protein is CSVGGTGDYGYTF. The CDR3, as DNA: TGCAGCGTTGGTGGGACAGGGGACTATGGCTACACCTTC. Full variable domain (rest looked up from reference TRBV29-1 and TRBJ1-2): SAVISQKPSRDICQRGTSLTIQCQVDSQVTMMFWYRQQPGQSLTLIATANQGSEATYESGFVIDKFPISRPNLTFSTLTVSNMSPEDSSIYLCSVGGTGDYGYTFGSGTRLTVV.

This clone was observed once. The CDR3 DNA reads TGTGCCAGCAGCTCCCCCCTAGCGGGAGGGTACAATGAGCAGTTCTTC. Translated, it gives CASSSPLAGGYNEQFF. The V gene is TRBV28, the J gene TRBJ2-1, with TRBD2 matching over 12 bases. Germline values: CDR1 MDHEN, CDR2 SYDVKM. The V and J ends lost 6 bases and 4 bases, in that order; junction bases with no gene match: 7. There are 16 residues in the CDR3.

The rearrangement links TRBV27 to TRBJ2-2, with 11 nucleotides matching TRBD2. CDR3 length equals 16 residues. Unmatched junction bases numbered 5, after V lost 5 bases and J lost 3 bases. Germline loops: CDR1 MNHEY, CDR2 SMNVEV (reference sequence). Here the CDR3 reads CASSPTSGIYTGELFF. The CDR3 DNA follows: TGTGCCAGCAGTCCGACTAGCGGGATCTACACCGGGGAGCTGTTTTTT.

The chain links TRBV7-2 to TRBJ1-2; 9 bases agree with TRBD1. With V trimmed by 5 bases and J by 4 bases, 17 bases remained unmatched. The CDR3 sequence is 18 residues long. Looked up from germline, CDR1 is SGHTA and CDR2 is FQGNSA. CDR3 nucleotide sequence: TGTGCCAGCAGCGCAAGCCGGGACAGGGCCCTTCCTTTCTATGGCTACACCTTC. It codes for CASSASRDRALPFYGYTF. Supplemented by reference TRBV7-2 and TRBJ1-2, the full variable domain reads GAGVSQSPSNKVTEKGKDVELRCDPISGHTALYWYRQSLGQGLEFLIYFQGNSAPDKSGLPSDRFSAERTGGSVSTLTIQRTQQEDSAVYLCASSASRDRALPFYGYTFGSGTRLTVV.

This chain uses TRBV28 with TRBJ1-2; the D gene is possibly TRBD1 (5 bases). V lost 4 bases and J lost 2, with 14 bases in between. The CDR3 totals 15 residues. The V gene's germline CDR1 is MDHEN and CDR2 SYDVKM. The chain's CDR3 is CASSSPGLSNYGYTF. The CDR3 region has the DNA TGTGCCAGCAGTTCCCCGGGACTTTCAAACTATGGCTACACCTTC.

The V and J genes are TRBV2 and TRBJ1-5; no clear D. Trimming pared 5 bases from V and 3 bases from J, leaving 11 bases between. Germline V lookup: CDR1 SNHLY, CDR2 FYNNEI. This CDR3 comprises 14 residues. The CDR3 sequence is CASSQQTVNQPQHF. In DNA form, the CDR3 reads TGTGCCAGCAGTCAACAGACCGTCAATCAGCCCCAGCATTTT.

The chain joins TRBV6-5 to TRBJ1-1; TRBD1 agrees at 7 bases. CDR3 length equals 12 residues. Per germline, CDR1 MNHEY and CDR2 SVGAGI. Germline trimming cut 6 bases from V and 6 bases from J; bases unmatched to any gene: 4. This CDR3 reads CASRRQGPEAFF. The CDR3 DNA reads TGTGCCAGCAGAAGACAGGGCCCTGAAGCTTTCTTT.

This chain links TRBV7-9 with TRBJ2-3, with 11 bases fitting TRBD1. In germline, CDR1 is SEHNR, CDR2 FQNEAQ (reference sequence). This CDR3 contains 17 residues. After removal of 6 bases from V and 4 bases from J, the junction contained 12 bases not matched to a gene. The CDR3, as DNA: TGTGCCAGCAGGGACAGGGGGCGGGGATATCTTGCAGATACGCAGTATTTT. This codes for CASRDRGRGYLADTQYF.

The rearrangement joins TRBV6-6 to TRBJ1-3; D gene unclear. The CDR3 spans 12 residues. V was trimmed by 5 bases and J by 12 bases, leaving 14 bases between them. Germline values: CDR1 MNHNY, CDR2 SVGAGI (reference sequence). The CDR3 here is CASSTGAWDIYF. The CDR3 DNA follows: TGTGCCAGCAGTACGGGAGCTTGGGACATATATTTT.